These T cell receptor beta chains were read from a single sample in a study of blood T cell repertoires in COVID-19. Sequencing was performed with immunoSEQ multiplex PCR; in TCRdb, only in-frame clones are kept and a portion is missing. The profile shows about 120,000 clones, about nine tenths of them singletons. Sequenced sample: peripheral blood. Every receptor here comes from a man between 60 and 70 years old with COVID-19, enrolled during active disease. Each CDR3 is given with its conserved first and last residue. D genes are given only for firm matches. Rows give clone size only sometimes, using once, few, many, or a class for an expanded clone.

-	TRBD2	TRBV5-1	TRBJ2-1	TGCGCCAGCAGCTCGACCCCGGGTGGTAGCGGGATGGATGAGCAGTTCTTC	CASSSTPGGSGMDEQFF
-	-	TRBV9	TRBJ2-7	TGTGCCAGCAGCGCCTCTTTCGGCGAGCAGTACTTC	CASSASFGEQYF
-	-	TRBV5-4	TRBJ2-5	TGTGCCACCAACTTCAGGGGTAGGGCAGAGACCCAGTACTTC	CATNFRGRAETQYF
-	-	TRBV6-5	TRBJ2-3	TGTGCCAGCAGTTGGGGACTGAGCACAGATACGCAGTATTTT	CASSWGLSTDTQYF
-	-	TRBV6-2/TRBV6-3	TRBJ2-7	TGTGCCAGCAGTTCTCTTGAGGGACTTCAGAACTTC	CASSSLEGLQNF
few	-	TRBV7-2	TRBJ2-1	TGTGCCAGCAGCCTACAGGGAGGGTCCTACAATGAGCAGTTCTTC	CASSLQGGSYNEQFF
-	TRBD1	TRBV6-1	TRBJ1-5	TGTGCCAGCAGTGAAGCGCAGGGGGTTCAGCCCCAGCATTTT	CASSEAQGVQPQHF
-	-	TRBV9	TRBJ1-1	TGTGCCAGCAGCGTAGTGCCCGGGACTGAAGCTTTCTTT	CASSVVPGTEAFF
-	TRBD1	TRBV7-2	TRBJ2-5	TGTGCCAGCAGCCACCGACAGGGGGAGCAAGAGACCCAGTACTTC	CASSHRQGEQETQYF
-	-	TRBV5-1	TRBJ2-2	TGCGCCAGCAGCTTGGTTAGGGGCTTGAACACCGGGGAGCTGTTTTTT	CASSLVRGLNTGELFF
-	-	TRBV19	TRBJ2-2	TGTGCCAGTAGTATTGTTAGCGGAGGTTTCACCGGGGAGCTGTTTTTT	CASSIVSGGFTGELFF